The 32 T cell receptor beta chains given below trace back to one sample, sequenced in a study of blood T cell repertoires in COVID-19. Clones were sequenced by immunoSEQ multiplex PCR, and TCRdb holds only the in-frame ones, with some missing. There are tens of thousands of clones in the sample; roughly 81% occur only once, and 25% to 35% lies in the top ten. Material for sequencing was peripheral blood. Receptor source: a woman aged 70-85 years with acute or convalescent COVID-19.

This chain uses TRBV11-2 with TRBJ2-1; 9 nucleotides line up with TRBD2. J was trimmed by 5 bases and V by 3 bases; bases with no gene match: 2. This CDR3 is 14 amino acids long. CDR1 and CDR2 from the germline V gene are SGHAT and FQNNGV. CDR3: CASSFGGRDNEQFF. The CDR3 DNA follows: TGTGCCAGCAGCTTTGGCGGGAGGGACAATGAGCAGTTCTTC.

This clone turned up a few times. The V call is TRBV20-1, the J call TRBJ1-2; TRBD1 matches at 9 bases. CDR1 and CDR2 from the germline V gene are DFQATT and SNEGSKA (reference sequence). V shed 3 bases and J 7 bases; nucleotides not matched to a gene: 6. The CDR3 length is 13 residues. The CDR3 sequence is CSASRGTGSGYTF. For the CDR3, the DNA is TGCAGTGCTAGTCGCGGGACAGGGTCTGGCTACACCTTC.

This clone was seen many times. The chain has TRBV19 and TRBJ2-2; TRBD1 matches 11 bases. The CDR3 length is 15 residues. From germline, CDR1 is LNHDA and CDR2 SQIVND (reference sequence). V gave up 5 bases and J gave up 6 bases; unmatched junction bases: 5. The CDR3 DNA sequence: TGTGCCAGTAGTGCCGGACAGGGGGCGGCCGGGGAGCTGTTTTTT. Its translation: CASSAGQGAAGELFF.

The J gene is TRBJ2-3, the V gene TRBV7-6; a weak D match, TRBD1 (5 bases). There are 14 residues in the CDR3. Looked up from germline, CDR1 is SGHVS and CDR2 is FNYEAQ. V dropped 3 bases and J dropped 6 bases, with 13 bases sitting between them. The CDR3 sequence: CASSLGQARDTQYF. The CDR3 coding sequence is TGTGCCAGCAGCTTGGGGCAGGCAAGGGATACGCAGTATTTT.

The V and J genes are TRBV7-8 and TRBJ2-7; 8 nucleotides line up with TRBD1. The V segment lost 3 bases and the J segment 4 bases; nucleotides outside the gene matches: 5. Germline lookup yields CDR1 SGHVS and CDR2 FQNEAQ. This CDR3 comprises 14 residues. The CDR3 loop reads CASSFGTGLYEQYF. The CDR3 bases are TGTGCCAGCAGCTTTGGGACAGGTTTGTACGAGCAGTACTTC.

V is TRBV9 and J is TRBJ2-2; 12 nucleotides match TRBD2. The V and J ends lost 6 bases and 0 bases, in that order; junction bases with no gene match: 3. CDR1 is SGDLS, CDR2 YYNGEE, per germline. This CDR3 comprises 16 residues. CDR3 coding DNA: TGTGCCAGCACCCGACTAGCGGGGGCGAACACCGGGGAGCTGTTTTTT. It is translated as CASTRLAGANTGELFF.

The chain has TRBV3-1 (or the pseudogene TRBV3-2) and TRBJ2-3, with 9 bases identical to TRBD2. This CDR3 comprises 15 residues. CDR1 and CDR2 from the germline V gene are LGHDT and YNNKEL (reference sequence). J was trimmed by 8 bases and V by 5 bases; bases with no gene match: 11. The CDR3 sequence: CASSYDIAGEGTQYF. Here the CDR3 DNA reads TGTGCCAGCAGCTACGATATAGCGGGAGAGGGTACGCAGTATTTT.

The chain is built from TRBV19 and TRBJ2-2; D is ambiguous. The CDR3 covers 13 residues. Germline V lookup: CDR1 LNHDA, CDR2 SQIVND (reference sequence). Trimming cost V 3 bases and J 6 bases, with 8 bases left between them. The CDR3: CASSMGPSGELFF. The CDR3 DNA follows: TGTGCCAGTAGTATGGGCCCCTCCGGGGAGCTGTTTTTT.

The chain carries TRBV6-1 and TRBJ2-7; D is uncertain. Germline CDR1 and CDR2: MNHNS and SASEGT. CDR3 length equals 18 residues. V lost 4 bases and J lost 3, with 25 bases in between. The CDR3, as DNA: TGTGCCAGCAGTGTCCCCTTAGAGGCAGCACTGCACCTCTACGAGCAGTACTTC. It is translated as CASSVPLEAALHLYEQYF.

This clone showed up just a few times. The chain carries TRBV5-1 and TRBJ2-2; TRBD2 matches at 8 bases. The CDR3 contains 15 residues. Per germline, CDR1 SGHRS and CDR2 YFSETQ. After removal of 2 bases from V and 3 bases from J, the junction contained 3 bases not matched to a gene. CDR3 DNA sequence: TGCGCCAGCAGCTTAGAGACTAGCGACACCGGGGAGCTGTTTTTT. This encodes CASSLETSDTGELFF.

For this clone: The sample holds other DNA sequences that translate to the same CDR3. The V call is TRBV6-5, the J call TRBJ1-1; possibly TRBD1 for D (6 bases). Per germline, CDR1 MNHEY and CDR2 SVGAGI. The CDR3 consists of 14 residues. The V end was cut by 6 bases, the J end by 0 bases, with 11 bases between. This CDR3 is CASSRQAMNTEAFF. The DNA for the CDR3 is TGTGCCAGCAGCAGACAGGCTATGAACACTGAAGCTTTCTTT.

The rearrangement joins TRBV2 to TRBJ2-7; 12 positions agree with TRBD2. The length of the CDR3 is 15 residues. Trimming at V came to 6 bases and at J to 2 bases, leaving 5 bases not matched to a gene. Germline lookup yields CDR1 SNHLY and CDR2 FYNNEI. CDR3 residues: CASRVGLAGPYEQYF. CDR3 sequence (DNA): TGTGCCAGCAGGGTAGGACTAGCGGGACCCTACGAGCAGTACTTC.

V usage is TRBV12-3 or TRBV12-4 and J usage is TRBJ1-2; D gene ambiguous. V was trimmed by 5 bases and J by 4 bases, leaving 11 bases between them. The CDR3 has 13 residues. Here the CDR3 DNA reads TGTGCCAGCAGTAAGGAGGTCGCCTATGGCTACACCTTC. It codes for CASSKEVAYGYTF.

This chain joins TRBV6-2 or TRBV6-3 and TRBJ1-4; TRBD1 aligns across 8 bases. The CDR3 is 16 amino acids. The germline gives CDR1 MNHEY, CDR2 SVGEGT. Trimming cost V 5 bases and J 5 bases; bases outside gene matches: 10. The CDR3 bases are TGTGCCAGCAGTCGAGGACGGGACAGGATAAATGAAAAACTGTTTTTT. As protein: CASSRGRDRINEKLFF.

J is TRBJ2-2 and V is TRBV30; D not certain. CDR3 length: 12 residues. V lost 0 bases to trimming and J lost 7 bases, with 6 bases between them. The germline gives CDR1 GTSNPN, CDR2 SVGIG (reference sequence). CDR3 in amino acids: CAWSVQHGELFF. CDR3 in DNA: TGTGCCTGGAGTGTACAGCACGGGGAGCTGTTTTTT.

The rearrangement joins TRBV6-2 or TRBV6-3 to TRBJ2-3, with 7 bases aligning to TRBD1. Germline V lookup: CDR1 MNHEY, CDR2 SVGEGT. V dropped 2 bases and J dropped 1; count of bases not matched to a gene: 3. The CDR3 extends over 15 amino acids. The chain's CDR3 is CASSYPGGGTDTQYF. The DNA of the CDR3 is TGTGCCAGCAGTTACCCAGGGGGAGGCACAGATACGCAGTATTTT.

This clone was recorded a few times. V and J are TRBV18 and TRBJ2-1; unclear D gene. CDR3 size: 15 residues. Germline V gene data show CDR1 as KGHSH and CDR2 as LQKENI. Trimming cost V 0 bases and J 7 bases, with 13 bases left between them. The CDR3 DNA sequence: TGTGCCAGCTCACCACCGGCTTTTACCACAAATGAGCAGTTCTTC. Translation gives CASSPPAFTTNEQFF.

The chain links TRBV6-4 to TRBJ2-1, with TRBD2 matching 11 bases. Germline values: CDR1 MRHNA, CDR2 SNTAGT. The CDR3 is 17 amino acids. V shed 4 bases and J 9 bases; nucleotides not matched to a gene: 14. The CDR3 DNA sequence: TGTGCCAGCAGTGCCCGCCCCGTTAGCGGGGGGGCCACTGAGCAGTTCTTC. Its translation is CASSARPVSGGATEQFF.

J is TRBJ1-1 and V is TRBV2; D is uncertain. CDR1 and CDR2 from the germline V gene are SNHLY and FYNNEI. Trimming took 4 bases from V and 0 from J, leaving 12 bases between them. The CDR3 runs 15 residues. Here the CDR3 DNA reads TGTGCCAGCAGTGTAGGACTGAGCATGAACACTGAAGCTTTCTTT. It specifies CASSVGLSMNTEAFF. The variable domain in full, completed from reference TRBV2 and TRBJ1-1, reads EPEVTQTPSHQVTQMGQEVILRCVPISNHLYFYWYRQILGQKVEFLVSFYNNEISEKSEIFDDQFSVERPDGSNFTLKIRSTKLEDSAMYFCASSVGLSMNTEAFFGQGTRLTVV.

This clone was seen a few times. The chain is built from TRBV7-8 and TRBJ2-7; D is undetermined. The CDR3 length is 15 residues. The germline V gene encodes CDR1 SGHVS and CDR2 FQNEAQ. Between the trimmed V and J ends, which lost 7 bases and 0 bases, there was a span of 16 bases. The CDR3 region is CASTARGQISYEQYF. The CDR3 DNA is TGTGCCAGCACCGCTCGAGGTCAAATCTCCTACGAGCAGTACTTC.

The chain recombines TRBV10-1 with TRBJ2-1; 9 bases map to TRBD1. This CDR3 is 15 amino acids long. Germline CDR1 and CDR2: WNHNN and SYGVQD (reference sequence). J was trimmed by 8 bases and V by 6 bases; bases with no gene match: 11. The CDR3 nucleotides are TGCGCCAGCAGGGCGGGACAGGGACCGGCCTATGAGCAGTTCTTC. Amino acids: CASRAGQGPAYEQFF.

This clone was recorded only once. The chain's CDR3 is CASSPGQANEKLFF. The CDR3 DNA reads as TGTGCCAGCTCACCGGGCCAGGCTAATGAAAAACTGTTTTTT. This chain uses TRBV18 with TRBJ1-4, with D hard to call. Germline V gene lookup returns CDR1 KGHSH and CDR2 LQKENI. CDR3 length: 14 amino acids. The V and J ends lost 3 bases and 3 bases respectively, with 8 bases between them.

The chain employs TRBV9 and TRBJ1-1; 7 bases match TRBD1. Germline V gene data show CDR1 as SGDLS and CDR2 as YYNGEE. The trim removed 3 bases at V and 6 bases at J, leaving 23 bases unmatched. The CDR3 has 19 residues. CDR3 sequence: CASSGGQGGPKGIFAEAFF. In DNA form, the CDR3 reads TGTGCCAGCAGCGGTGGCCAAGGGGGCCCTAAGGGGATTTTTGCTGAAGCTTTCTTT.

V is TRBV25-1 and J is TRBJ1-3; no clear D gene. Germline V lookup: CDR1 MGHDK, CDR2 SYGVNS. The ends were cut back, 3 bases at V and 3 bases at J, with 15 bases in the middle. The CDR3 has 16 amino acids. CDR3 sequence reads: CASSDRGSGIGNTIYF. The CDR3 DNA is TGTGCCAGCAGTGACCGCGGGTCGGGTATTGGAAACACCATATATTTT.

V gene TRBV27 combines with J gene TRBJ2-1; D possibly corresponds to TRBD1 (6 bases). CDR3 length: 16 amino acids. Per germline, CDR1 MNHEY and CDR2 SMNVEV (reference sequence). V was shortened by 5 bases and J by 4 bases, with 18 bases between the two germline ends. The CDR3 DNA reads TGTGCCAGCAGTCCCAGAAGGGGGTCCAAATACAATGAGCAGTTCTTC. As protein: CASSPRRGSKYNEQFF.

This clone showed up just once. V usage is TRBV6-6 and J usage is TRBJ2-3; tentative D call: TRBD2 (5 bases). Trimming removed 4 bases from V and 1 base from J, with 12 bases in between. This CDR3 is built from 15 residues. Germline values: CDR1 MNHNY, CDR2 SVGAGI (reference sequence). In DNA, the CDR3 is TGTGCCAGCAGTTCGCCCAGCGGCGGCACAGATACGCAGTATTTT. Its translation is CASSSPSGGTDTQYF.

The V and J genes are TRBV1 and TRBJ2-7; TRBD1 is the table's D call, not checked against the DNA. TRBV1 is annotated as a pseudogene. The CDR3 covers 18 residues. CDR3 nucleotides: TGCACCAGCAGCCCCTCACACAATGACAGGTCCCCGGAATACGAGCAGTACTTC. Protein sequence: CTSSPSHNDRSPEYEQYF.

This clone turned up a few times. J is TRBJ2-7 and V is TRBV5-6; 10 bases map to TRBD2. With V trimmed by 4 bases and J by 3 bases, 7 bases remained unmatched. Germline lookup yields CDR1 SGHDT and CDR2 YYEEEE. This CDR3 is built from 15 residues. CDR3 amino acids: CASSIPLAGFYEQYF. The CDR3, as DNA: TGTGCCAGCAGCATCCCACTAGCGGGGTTCTACGAGCAGTACTTC.

The CDR3 region has the DNA TGCGCCAGCAGTGTTAGCGGGGGTGAGGTCACCGGGGAGCTGTTTTTT. Encoded protein: CASSVSGGEVTGELFF. The chain combines TRBV10-1 with TRBJ2-2; TRBD2 aligns across 9 bases. This CDR3 comprises 16 residues. J was trimmed by 4 bases and V by 4 bases; bases with no gene match: 7. Germline values: CDR1 WNHNN, CDR2 SYGVQD (reference sequence).

The chain employs TRBV23-1 and TRBJ2-1; 12 positions agree with TRBD2. TRBV23-1 is marked as an open reading frame, function uncertain. Trimming cost V 4 bases and J 7 bases; bases outside gene matches: 2. CDR3 length: 14 amino acids. In DNA form, the CDR3 reads TGCGCCAGCAGTCTCGGACTAGCGGGAAATGAGCAGTTCTTC. Translation: CASSLGLAGNEQFF.

The J gene is TRBJ2-1, the V gene TRBV27; perhaps TRBD2 as D (7 bases). Trimming removed 6 bases at V and 5 bases at J, with 11 bases between. CDR1 and CDR2 from the germline V gene are MNHEY and SMNVEV (reference sequence). The CDR3 contains 13 residues. CDR3 region: CASSRGGHNEQFF. In DNA form, the CDR3 reads TGTGCCAGCAGCCGCGGGGGCCACAATGAGCAGTTCTTC.

The J gene is TRBJ1-4, the V gene TRBV4-1, with 8 bases identical to TRBD1. Losses at the gene ends were 5 bases for V and 3 bases for J; bases not matched to a gene: 5. Germline CDR1 is MGHRA and CDR2 is YSYEKL. CDR3 size: 15 residues. CDR3 bases: TGCGCCAGCAGCTTAGCACAGGGGGCTAATGAAAAACTGTTTTTT. This gives the protein CASSLAQGANEKLFF.